These 30 T cell receptor beta chains share one sample of origin, sequenced in a study of blood T cell repertoires in COVID-19 (dated by TCRdb to 2020 to 2022). Library generation was performed with the immunoSEQ multiplex PCR assay. TCRdb retrieved this table from immuneACCESS and kept in-frame rearrangements only. Not all clones are present; in checked studies, unresolved V genes account for under half, and no reason is known for the remainder. The sample table lists around 100,000 clones, approximately 74% of them with a count of one. The ten largest clones represent less than 5% of the sample. The sequenced sample was peripheral blood. The source of these receptors is a man between 65 and 79 years old with COVID-19, enrolled during active disease.

The J gene is TRBJ2-7, the V gene TRBV4-3, with D perhaps matching TRBD2 (5 bases). The V gene's germline CDR1 is LGHNA and CDR2 YSLEER. V lost 0 bases and J lost 0, with 6 bases in between. The CDR3 runs to 14 residues. DNA of the CDR3: TGCGCCAGCAGCCAAGATCGGGACTCCTACGAGCAGTACTTC. Translating it yields CASSQDRDSYEQYF.

This clone was seen a handful of times. The rearrangement links TRBV3-1 (or the pseudogene TRBV3-2) to TRBJ2-4, with 15 nucleotides matching TRBD2. Trimming at V came to 3 bases and at J to 8 bases, leaving 5 bases not matched to a gene. CDR1 and CDR2 (germline): LGHDT, YNNKEL (reference sequence). The CDR3 is 16 residues long. Written as DNA, the CDR3 is TGTGCCAGCAGCCAGGGACTAGCGGGGGGCAGGGACATTCAGTACTTC. This translates into CASSQGLAGGRDIQYF.

The chain joins TRBV2 to TRBJ2-2; 9 bases align to TRBD1. The V segment lost 3 bases and the J segment 6 bases; nucleotides outside the gene matches: 8. Germline assignment: CDR1 SNHLY and CDR2 FYNNEI. The CDR3 consists of 16 residues. The CDR3 sequence: CASSDRGQGYSGELFF. The CDR3 nucleotides read TGTGCCAGCAGTGATAGGGGACAGGGTTATTCCGGGGAGCTGTTTTTT.

This chain connects TRBV7-2 to TRBJ1-2; D may be TRBD1 (5 bases). The germline V and J ends were trimmed by 3 bases and 6 bases, with 11 bases remaining between them. From germline, CDR1 is SGHTA and CDR2 FQGNSA. The CDR3 has 13 amino acids. DNA for the CDR3: TGTGCCAGCAGCTTGAGACAGACGCATGGCTACACCTTC. Residues: CASSLRQTHGYTF.

CDR3 sequence: CASSDAGLAGRNEQFF. The DNA of the CDR3 is TGTGCCAGCAGTGACGCGGGGCTAGCGGGACGTAATGAGCAGTTCTTC. The chain joins TRBV6-4 to TRBJ2-1, with 9 bases identical to TRBD2. Germline-derived CDR1 and CDR2 are MRHNA and SNTAGT. After removal of 2 bases from V and 7 bases from J, the junction contained 9 bases not matched to a gene. This CDR3 contains 16 residues.

The CDR3 sequence is CASSLSTHEQFF. CDR3 nucleotides: TGTGCCAGCAGTTTATCGACTCATGAGCAGTTCTTC. V gene TRBV28 combines with J gene TRBJ2-1; D unclear. V dropped 1 base and J dropped 8 bases, with 6 bases sitting between them. The CDR3 is 12 residues long. Germline V lookup: CDR1 MDHEN, CDR2 SYDVKM.

The chain is built from TRBV7-2 and TRBJ2-7; a possible D gene is TRBD2 (6 bases). V shed 5 bases and J shed 1 base, with 9 bases lying between them. The CDR3 extends over 13 amino acids. Germline V gene lookup returns CDR1 SGHTA and CDR2 FQGNSA. The CDR3 region has the DNA TGTGCCAGCAGCCCGGGAGTATCCTACGAGCAGTACTTC. This translates into CASSPGVSYEQYF.

The gene calls are TRBV12-3 or TRBV12-4 and TRBJ1-1; 8 bases line up with TRBD1. V gave up 7 bases and J gave up 6 bases; unmatched junction bases: 7. The length of the CDR3 is 13 residues. The CDR3 reads CASTLTGGAEAFF. In DNA form, the CDR3 reads TGTGCCAGCACCCTAACAGGGGGGGCTGAAGCTTTCTTT.

The chain recombines TRBV7-2 with TRBJ2-1, with 9 bases matching TRBD1. The V gene's germline CDR1 is SGHTA and CDR2 FQGNSA. The CDR3 is 14 residues long. V was clipped by 7 bases and J by 8 bases; unmatched bases: 9. The DNA for the CDR3 is TGTGCCAGCACCCGGGACAGGGTTTGGGATGAGCAGTTCTTC. Translated: CASTRDRVWDEQFF.

The J gene is TRBJ2-5, the V gene TRBV15; 8 bases are shared with TRBD1. Germline values: CDR1 LNHNV, CDR2 YYDKDF (reference sequence). Unmatched junction bases numbered 10, after V lost 3 bases and J lost 1 base. CDR3 size: 17 residues. This CDR3 is CATSRRQGMRAQETQYF. CDR3 nucleotides: TGTGCCACCAGCAGGAGACAGGGGATGAGGGCCCAAGAGACCCAGTACTTC.

This chain joins TRBV11-2 and TRBJ1-5; 10 nucleotides match TRBD1. The CDR3 loop spans 18 amino acids. Looked up from germline, CDR1 is SGHAT and CDR2 is FQNNGV. V trimming: 4 bases; J trimming: 0 bases; junction bases outside the gene matches: 9. This chain's CDR3 is CASSSGKGQGISNQPQHF. The CDR3 nucleotides are TGTGCCAGCAGCTCCGGTAAGGGACAGGGGATTAGCAATCAGCCCCAGCATTTT.

This clone appeared a few times. The chain is built from TRBV28 and TRBJ2-3, with TRBD2 as a possible D gene (6 bases). Germline CDR1 reads MDHEN; CDR2 reads SYDVKM. The CDR3 totals 14 residues. Trimming removed 4 bases at V and 0 bases at J, with 8 bases between. The CDR3 coding sequence is TGTGCCAGCAGTTGGGAGGCGAGCACAGATACGCAGTATTTT. Protein: CASSWEASTDTQYF.

The chain couples TRBV2 to TRBJ2-2; 8 bases line up with TRBD1. Trimming at V came to 8 bases and at J to 2 bases, leaving 4 bases not matched to a gene. The CDR3 has 14 residues. From germline, CDR1 is SNHLY and CDR2 FYNNEI. The CDR3 loop reads CASEDRVNTGELFF. Here the CDR3 DNA reads TGTGCCAGCGAGGACAGGGTAAACACCGGGGAGCTGTTTTTT.

This rearrangement joins TRBV14 to TRBJ2-1, with 9 bases aligning to TRBD2. Unmatched junction bases numbered 7, after V lost 3 bases and J lost 7 bases. Germline loops: CDR1 SGHDN, CDR2 FVKESK. The CDR3 totals 15 residues. The CDR3 bases are TGTGCCAGCAGCCAGGCTAGCGGGACGTGGAATGAGCAGTTCTTC. Protein product: CASSQASGTWNEQFF. The full variable domain, its missing parts supplied by reference TRBV14 and TRBJ2-1, is EAGVTQFPSHSVIEKGQTVTLRCDPISGHDNLYWYRRVMGKEIKFLLHFVKESKQDESGMPNNRFLAERTGGTYSTLKVQPAELEDSGVYFCASSQASGTWNEQFFGPGTRLTVL.

The V call is TRBV27, the J call TRBJ2-7, with a possible D match to TRBD2 (7 bases). This CDR3 has 14 amino acids. Per germline, CDR1 MNHEY and CDR2 SMNVEV (reference sequence). Trimming took off 8 bases at V and 1 base at J, with 15 bases between the two ends. The CDR3: CASRTGGMSYEQYF. The CDR3 DNA sequence: TGTGCCAGCCGCACGGGGGGCATGTCCTACGAGCAGTACTTC.

V is TRBV19 and J is TRBJ1-2; D gene ambiguous. The CDR3 runs 12 residues. Germline V lookup: CDR1 LNHDA, CDR2 SQIVND (reference sequence). Trimming shortened V by 6 bases and J by 5 bases, and 10 bases separated the two germline ends. CDR3 sequence reads: CASSRQNYGYTF. Here the CDR3 DNA reads TGTGCCAGTAGCAGGCAGAATTATGGCTACACCTTC. Combining the CDR3 with reference TRBV19 and TRBJ1-2 gives the whole variable domain DGGITQSPKYLFRKEGQNVTLSCEQNLNHDAMYWYRQDPGQGLRLIYYSQIVNDFQKGDIAEGYSVSREKKESFPLTVTSAQKNPTAFYLCASSRQNYGYTFGSGTRLTVV.

This clone showed up just once. V gene TRBV18 combines with J gene TRBJ2-1; 14 bases are shared with TRBD2. This CDR3 is built from 15 residues. V trimming: 4 bases; J trimming: 7 bases; junction bases outside the gene matches: 3. Germline V gene data show CDR1 as KGHSH and CDR2 as LQKENI. This CDR3 is CASSRGLAGENEQFF. The CDR3 DNA sequence: TGTGCCAGCTCACGGGGACTAGCGGGAGAGAATGAGCAGTTCTTC. The full variable domain, with the rest looked up from reference TRBV18 and TRBJ2-1, is NAGVMQNPRHLVRRRGQEARLRCSPMKGHSHVYWYRQLPEEGLKFMVYLQKENIIDESGMPKERFSAEFPKEGPSILRIQQVVRGDSAAYFCASSRGLAGENEQFFGPGTRLTVL.

The chain has TRBV6-5 and TRBJ1-3; possible D gene TRBD1, 5 bases. The germline V gene encodes CDR1 MNHEY and CDR2 SVGAGI. CDR3 length: 13 amino acids. V was clipped by 6 bases and J by 0 bases, with 6 bases between them. The CDR3 sequence: CASRGGSGNTIYF. DNA of the CDR3: TGTGCCAGCAGGGGGGGCTCTGGAAACACCATATATTTT.

This sequence joins TRBV9 and TRBJ2-2; D not resolved. The V end was cut by 0 bases, the J end by 3 bases, with 3 bases between. The CDR3 spans 13 residues. Germline-derived CDR1 and CDR2 are SGDLS and YYNGEE. In DNA form, the CDR3 reads TGTGCCAGCAGCGTAGTCGACACCGGGGAGCTGTTTTTT. It is translated as CASSVVDTGELFF.

The V call is TRBV20-1, the J call TRBJ2-2; unclear D gene. This CDR3 has 11 amino acids. Per the germline V gene, CDR1 is DFQATT and CDR2 is SNEGSKA (reference sequence). V lost 3 bases, J lost 5 bases, and 4 bases lay in between. This chain's CDR3 is CSASPTGELFF. CDR3 coding DNA: TGCAGTGCTAGTCCAACCGGGGAGCTGTTTTTT.

J is TRBJ2-7 and V is TRBV9, with a tentative D call TRBD2 (5 bases). The CDR3 runs to 15 residues. V was clipped by 3 bases and J by 4 bases, with 17 bases between them. Germline-derived CDR1 and CDR2 are SGDLS and YYNGEE. DNA for the CDR3: TGTGCCAGCAGCGAGGACCCCGACTATCCTTACGAGCAGTACTTC. Translation: CASSEDPDYPYEQYF.

This clone was observed a few times. The genes are TRBV4-2 and TRBJ2-7; no reliable D call. This CDR3 has 15 amino acids. The V gene's germline CDR1 is LGHNA and CDR2 YNFKEQ. The V and J ends lost 2 bases and 5 bases respectively, with 16 bases between them. The CDR3 region is CASSQNWAPWDEQYF. Written as DNA, the CDR3 is TGTGCCAGCAGCCAAAACTGGGCCCCGTGGGACGAGCAGTACTTC.

V and J are TRBV7-2 and TRBJ2-7; 8 bases match TRBD2. The CDR3 runs 15 residues. V lost 1 base and J lost 6; bases outside the gene matches: 8. Per the germline V gene, CDR1 is SGHTA and CDR2 is FQGNSA. The chain's CDR3 is CASSLEASGSGEQYF. DNA of the CDR3: TGTGCCAGCAGCTTAGAGGCTAGCGGGTCTGGCGAGCAGTACTTC.

The chain uses TRBV19 and TRBJ2-3, with D hard to call. The CDR3 consists of 12 residues. V was cut by 4 bases and J by 1 base, with 3 bases left in between. CDR1 LNHDA and CDR2 SQIVND come from the germline V gene (reference sequence). CDR3 sequence reads: CASSSGTDTQYF. CDR3 DNA: TGTGCCAGTAGTAGCGGCACAGATACGCAGTATTTT. The full variable domain, completed using reference TRBV19 and TRBJ2-3, is DGGITQSPKYLFRKEGQNVTLSCEQNLNHDAMYWYRQDPGQGLRLIYYSQIVNDFQKGDIAEGYSVSREKKESFPLTVTSAQKNPTAFYLCASSSGTDTQYFGPGTRLTVL.

The genes are TRBV7-2 and TRBJ1-4; D may be TRBD1 (6 bases). The CDR3 runs to 15 residues. The germline V and J ends were trimmed by 5 bases and 7 bases, with 17 bases remaining between them. Per the germline V gene, CDR1 is SGHTA and CDR2 is FQGNSA. The CDR3, as DNA: TGTGCCAGCAGCCTGGGGGCAGGGGTGGGTGAAAAACTGTTTTTT. Translating it yields CASSLGAGVGEKLFF.

Only a few counts were recorded for this clone. This sequence joins TRBV19 and TRBJ2-1; D remains ambiguous. CDR1 and CDR2 (germline): LNHDA, SQIVND (reference sequence). The CDR3 is made up of 15 amino acids. The V and J ends lost 1 base and 0 bases respectively, with 7 bases between them. This CDR3 is CASSIGLSSYNEQFF. CDR3 coding DNA: TGTGCCAGTAGTATAGGACTGAGCTCCTACAATGAGCAGTTCTTC.

This rearrangement joins TRBV2 to TRBJ1-1; D is undetermined. Trimming took off 3 bases at V and 6 bases at J, with 11 bases between the two ends. In germline, CDR1 is SNHLY, CDR2 FYNNEI. The CDR3 contains 13 residues. CDR3 coding DNA: TGTGCCAGCAGTGAGTGGCGGTCGGCTGAAGCTTTCTTT. This codes for CASSEWRSAEAFF.

This clone was counted only a few times. This chain joins TRBV28 and TRBJ2-1, with 9 bases aligning to TRBD1. The ends lost 5 bases at V and 2 bases at J; junction bases unmatched: 7. This CDR3 is 16 amino acids long. Germline lookup yields CDR1 MDHEN and CDR2 SYDVKM. The CDR3 DNA reads as TGTGCCAGCAGTCCCGCCGGGACAGGGACCTACAATGAGCAGTTCTTC. It encodes CASSPAGTGTYNEQFF.

The rearrangement links TRBV9 to TRBJ2-1; 8 positions agree with TRBD2. The J segment lost 4 bases and the V segment lost 0 bases, leaving 6 bases of the junction unmatched. The CDR3 spans 16 residues. In germline, CDR1 is SGDLS, CDR2 YYNGEE. CDR3 protein: CASSVEYGRGYNEQFF. As DNA, the CDR3 is TGTGCCAGCAGCGTAGAATACGGGAGGGGATACAATGAGCAGTTCTTC.

V and J are TRBV30 and TRBJ1-3, with a possible D match to TRBD1 (5 bases). This CDR3 has 13 residues. Germline loops: CDR1 GTSNPN, CDR2 SVGIG (reference sequence). The V and J ends lost 4 bases and 0 bases respectively, with 7 bases between them. This CDR3 reads CAWNRNSGNTIYF. DNA of the CDR3: TGTGCCTGGAACAGGAACTCTGGAAACACCATATATTTT.